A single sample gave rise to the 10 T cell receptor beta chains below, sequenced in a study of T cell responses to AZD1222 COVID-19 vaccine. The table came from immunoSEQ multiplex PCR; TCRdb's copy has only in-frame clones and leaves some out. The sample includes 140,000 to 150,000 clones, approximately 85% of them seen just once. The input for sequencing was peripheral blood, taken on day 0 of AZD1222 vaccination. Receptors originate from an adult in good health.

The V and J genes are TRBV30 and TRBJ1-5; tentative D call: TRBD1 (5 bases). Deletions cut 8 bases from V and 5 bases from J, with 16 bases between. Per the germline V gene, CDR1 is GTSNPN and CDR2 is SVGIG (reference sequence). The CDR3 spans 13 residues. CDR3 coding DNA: TGTGCCAGTGGTTGGGACTTGTATCAGCCCCAGCATTTT. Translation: CASGWDLYQPQHF.

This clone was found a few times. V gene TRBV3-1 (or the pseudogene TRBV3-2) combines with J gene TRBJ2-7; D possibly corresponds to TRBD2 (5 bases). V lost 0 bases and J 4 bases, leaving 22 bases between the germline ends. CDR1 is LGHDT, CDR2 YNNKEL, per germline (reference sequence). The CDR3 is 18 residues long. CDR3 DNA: TGTGCCAGCAGCCAAGAATCTAGCATGCGGGCAATACCTTACGAGCAGTACTTC. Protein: CASSQESSMRAIPYEQYF.

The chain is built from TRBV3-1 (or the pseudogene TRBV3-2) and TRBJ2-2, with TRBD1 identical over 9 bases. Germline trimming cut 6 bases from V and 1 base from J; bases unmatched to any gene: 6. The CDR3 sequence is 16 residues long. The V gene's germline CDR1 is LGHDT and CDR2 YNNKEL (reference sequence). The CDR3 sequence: CASSLPGQGNTGELFF. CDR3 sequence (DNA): TGTGCCAGCAGTTTGCCGGGACAGGGGAACACCGGGGAGCTGTTTTTT.

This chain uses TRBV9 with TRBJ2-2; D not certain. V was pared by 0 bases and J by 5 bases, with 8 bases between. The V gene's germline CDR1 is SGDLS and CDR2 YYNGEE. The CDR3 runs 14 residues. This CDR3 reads CASSVGHSTGELFF. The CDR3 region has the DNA TGTGCCAGCAGCGTAGGACACTCGACCGGGGAGCTGTTTTTT.

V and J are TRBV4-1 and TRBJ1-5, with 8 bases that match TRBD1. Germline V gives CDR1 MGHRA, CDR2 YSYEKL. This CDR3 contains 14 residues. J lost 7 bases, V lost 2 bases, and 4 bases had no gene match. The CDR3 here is CASSQPGQAQPQHF. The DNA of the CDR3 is TGCGCCAGCAGCCAACCGGGACAGGCCCAGCCCCAGCATTTT.

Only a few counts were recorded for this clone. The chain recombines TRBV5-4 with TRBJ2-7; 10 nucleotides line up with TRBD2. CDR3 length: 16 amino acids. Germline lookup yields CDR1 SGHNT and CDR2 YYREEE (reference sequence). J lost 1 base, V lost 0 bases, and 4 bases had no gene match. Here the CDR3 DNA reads TGTGCCAGCAGCTTGGATGCTAGCGGGGGATCCTACGAGCAGTACTTC. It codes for CASSLDASGGSYEQYF. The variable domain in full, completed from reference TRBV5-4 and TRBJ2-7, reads ETGVTQSPTHLIKTRGQQVTLRCSSQSGHNTVSWYQQALGQGPQFIFQYYREEENGRGNFPPRFSGLQFPNYSSELNVNALELDDSALYLCASSLDASGGSYEQYFGPGTRLTVT.

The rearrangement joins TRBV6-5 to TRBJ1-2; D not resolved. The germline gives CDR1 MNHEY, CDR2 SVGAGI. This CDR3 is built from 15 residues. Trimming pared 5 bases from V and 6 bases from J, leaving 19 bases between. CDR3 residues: CASSLYPPRGNGYTF. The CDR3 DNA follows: TGTGCCAGCAGTCTTTACCCCCCGAGAGGGAATGGCTACACCTTC.

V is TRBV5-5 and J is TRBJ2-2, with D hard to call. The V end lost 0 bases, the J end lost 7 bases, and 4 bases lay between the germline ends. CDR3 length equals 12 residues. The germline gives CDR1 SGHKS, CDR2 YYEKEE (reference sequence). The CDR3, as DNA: TGTGCCAGCAGCTTGGATGTCGGGGAGCTGTTTTTT. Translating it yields CASSLDVGELFF.

The CDR3 here is CASRRVAGNTIYF. The DNA of the CDR3 is TGTGCCAGCAGAAGAGTAGCCGGAAACACCATATATTTT. The chain employs TRBV12-3 or TRBV12-4 and TRBJ1-3; the D is unclear. The V end was cut by 6 bases, the J end by 4 bases, with 10 bases between. The CDR3 runs 13 residues.

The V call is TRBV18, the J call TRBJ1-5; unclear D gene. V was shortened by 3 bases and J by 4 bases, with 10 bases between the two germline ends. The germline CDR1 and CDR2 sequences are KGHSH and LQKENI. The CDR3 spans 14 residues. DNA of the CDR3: TGTGCCAGCTCACCCGCTCCGGGAAATCAGCCCCAGCATTTT. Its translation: CASSPAPGNQPQHF.